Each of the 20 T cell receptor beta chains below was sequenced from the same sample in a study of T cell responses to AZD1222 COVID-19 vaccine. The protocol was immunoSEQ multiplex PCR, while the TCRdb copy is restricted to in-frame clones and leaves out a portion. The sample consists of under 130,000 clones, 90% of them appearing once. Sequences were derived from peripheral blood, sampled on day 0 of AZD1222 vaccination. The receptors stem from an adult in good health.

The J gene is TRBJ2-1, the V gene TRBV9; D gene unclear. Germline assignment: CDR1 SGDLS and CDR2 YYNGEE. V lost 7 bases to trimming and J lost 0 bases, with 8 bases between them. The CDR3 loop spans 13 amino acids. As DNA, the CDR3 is TGTGCCAGCGGCGACACCTCCTACAATGAGCAGTTCTTC. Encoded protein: CASGDTSYNEQFF.

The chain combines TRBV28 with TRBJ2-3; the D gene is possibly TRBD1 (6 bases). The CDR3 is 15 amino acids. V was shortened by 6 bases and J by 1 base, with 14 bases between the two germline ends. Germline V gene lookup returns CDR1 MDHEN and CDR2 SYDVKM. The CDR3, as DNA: TGTGCCAGCAGCCTCAGGGGTGCGGGCACAGATACGCAGTATTTT. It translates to CASSLRGAGTDTQYF. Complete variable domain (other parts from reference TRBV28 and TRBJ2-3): DVKVTQSSRYLVKRTGEKVFLECVQDMDHENMFWYRQDPGLGLRLIYFSYDVKMKEKGDIPEGYSVSREKKERFSLILESASTNQTSMYLCASSLRGAGTDTQYFGPGTRLTVL.

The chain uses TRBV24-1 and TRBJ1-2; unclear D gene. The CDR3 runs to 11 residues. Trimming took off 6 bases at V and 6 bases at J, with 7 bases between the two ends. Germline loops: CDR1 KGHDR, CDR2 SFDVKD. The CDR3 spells CATSPRNGYTF. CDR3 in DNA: TGTGCCACCAGTCCGCGAAATGGCTACACCTTC.

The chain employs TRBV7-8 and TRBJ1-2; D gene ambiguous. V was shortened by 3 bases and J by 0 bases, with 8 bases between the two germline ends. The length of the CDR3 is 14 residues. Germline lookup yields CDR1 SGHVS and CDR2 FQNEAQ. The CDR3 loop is CASSFRVANYGYTF. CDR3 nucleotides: TGTGCCAGCAGCTTCCGGGTGGCTAACTATGGCTACACCTTC.

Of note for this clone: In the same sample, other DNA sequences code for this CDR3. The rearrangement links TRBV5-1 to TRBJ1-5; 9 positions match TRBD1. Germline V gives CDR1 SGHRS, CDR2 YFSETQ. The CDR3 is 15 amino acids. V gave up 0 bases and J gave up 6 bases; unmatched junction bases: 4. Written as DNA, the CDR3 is TGCGCCAGCAGCTTGGGACAGGGGGTAGGTCAGCCCCAGCATTTT. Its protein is CASSLGQGVGQPQHF.

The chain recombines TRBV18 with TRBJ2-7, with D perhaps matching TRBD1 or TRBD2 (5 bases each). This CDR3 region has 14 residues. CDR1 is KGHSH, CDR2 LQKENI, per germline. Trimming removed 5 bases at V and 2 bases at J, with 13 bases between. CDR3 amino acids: CASSRGALTYEQYF. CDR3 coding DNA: TGTGCCAGCTCAAGGGGAGCCCTAACCTACGAGCAGTACTTC.

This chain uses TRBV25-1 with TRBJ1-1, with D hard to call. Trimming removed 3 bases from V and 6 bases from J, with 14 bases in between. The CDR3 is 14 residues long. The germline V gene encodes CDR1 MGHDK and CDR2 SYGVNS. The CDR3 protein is CASSDFEGRAEAFF. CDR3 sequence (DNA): TGTGCCAGCAGTGACTTTGAAGGGCGAGCTGAAGCTTTCTTT.

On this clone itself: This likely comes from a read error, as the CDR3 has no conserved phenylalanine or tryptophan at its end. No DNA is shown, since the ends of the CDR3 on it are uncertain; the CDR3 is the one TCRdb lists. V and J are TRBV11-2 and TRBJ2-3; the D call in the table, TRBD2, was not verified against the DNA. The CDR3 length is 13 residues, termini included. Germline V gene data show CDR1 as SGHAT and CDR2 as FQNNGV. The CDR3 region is CASSGGLASPVGV.

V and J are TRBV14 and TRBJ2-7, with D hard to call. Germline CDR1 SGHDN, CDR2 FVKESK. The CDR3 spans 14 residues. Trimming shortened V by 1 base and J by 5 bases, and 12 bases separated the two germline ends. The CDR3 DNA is TGTGCCAGCAGCCAAGTCGAGGAATTGGACGAGCAGTACTTC. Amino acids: CASSQVEELDEQYF.

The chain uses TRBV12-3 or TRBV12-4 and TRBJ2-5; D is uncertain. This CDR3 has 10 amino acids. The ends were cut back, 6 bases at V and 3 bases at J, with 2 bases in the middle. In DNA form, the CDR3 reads TGTGCCAGCAGCAAAGAGACCCAGTACTTC. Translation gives CASSKETQYF.

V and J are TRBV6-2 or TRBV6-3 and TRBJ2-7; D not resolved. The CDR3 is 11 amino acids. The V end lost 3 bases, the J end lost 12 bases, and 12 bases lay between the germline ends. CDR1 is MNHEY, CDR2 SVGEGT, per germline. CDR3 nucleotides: TGTGCCAGCAGTTATGGCGCAAGGCTGTACTTC. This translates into CASSYGARLYF.

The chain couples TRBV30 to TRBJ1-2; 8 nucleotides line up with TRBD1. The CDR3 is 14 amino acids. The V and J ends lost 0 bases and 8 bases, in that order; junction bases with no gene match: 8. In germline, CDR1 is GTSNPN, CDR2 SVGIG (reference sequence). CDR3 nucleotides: TGTGCCTGGAGTGTACAAGGACAGGGACAAGGCTACACCTTC. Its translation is CAWSVQGQGQGYTF.

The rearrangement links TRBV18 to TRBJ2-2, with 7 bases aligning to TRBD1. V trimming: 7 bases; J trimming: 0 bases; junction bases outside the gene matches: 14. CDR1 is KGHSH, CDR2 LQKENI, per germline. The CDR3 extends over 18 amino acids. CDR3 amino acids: CASLSGTAKRPNTGELFF. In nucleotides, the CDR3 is TGTGCCAGCTTGTCCGGGACAGCCAAACGACCGAACACCGGGGAGCTGTTTTTT.

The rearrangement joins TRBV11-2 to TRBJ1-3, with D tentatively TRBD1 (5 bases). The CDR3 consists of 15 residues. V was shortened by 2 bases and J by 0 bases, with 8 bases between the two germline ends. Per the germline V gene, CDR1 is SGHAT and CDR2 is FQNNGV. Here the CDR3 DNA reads TGTGCCAGCAGCTTATCGACAGACTCTGGAAACACCATATATTTT. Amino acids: CASSLSTDSGNTIYF.

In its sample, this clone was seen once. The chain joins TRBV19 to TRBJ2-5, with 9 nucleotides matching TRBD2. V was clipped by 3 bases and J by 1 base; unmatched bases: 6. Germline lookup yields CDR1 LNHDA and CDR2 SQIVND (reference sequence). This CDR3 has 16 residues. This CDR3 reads CASSIPSGDVQETQYF. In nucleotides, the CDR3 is TGTGCCAGTAGTATCCCTAGCGGGGACGTCCAAGAGACCCAGTACTTC.

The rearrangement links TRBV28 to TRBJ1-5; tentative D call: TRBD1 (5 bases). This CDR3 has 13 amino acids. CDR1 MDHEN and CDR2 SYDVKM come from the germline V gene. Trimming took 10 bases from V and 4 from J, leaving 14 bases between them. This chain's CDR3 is CATRQITNQPQHF. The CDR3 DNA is TGTGCCACCCGACAGATAACTAATCAGCCCCAGCATTTT.

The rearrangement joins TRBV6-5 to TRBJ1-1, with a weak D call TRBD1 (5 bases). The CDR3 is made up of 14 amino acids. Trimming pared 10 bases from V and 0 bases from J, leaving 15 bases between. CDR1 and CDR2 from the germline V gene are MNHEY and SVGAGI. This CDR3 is CATPEQDMNTEAFF. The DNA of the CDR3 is TGTGCCACCCCGGAACAGGACATGAACACTGAAGCTTTCTTT.

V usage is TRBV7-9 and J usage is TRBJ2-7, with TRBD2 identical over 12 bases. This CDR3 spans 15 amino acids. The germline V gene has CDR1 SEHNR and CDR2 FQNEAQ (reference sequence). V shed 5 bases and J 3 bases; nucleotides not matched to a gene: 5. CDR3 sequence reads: CASSETSGGYYEQYF. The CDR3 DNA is TGTGCCAGCAGCGAGACTAGCGGGGGTTACTACGAGCAGTACTTC.

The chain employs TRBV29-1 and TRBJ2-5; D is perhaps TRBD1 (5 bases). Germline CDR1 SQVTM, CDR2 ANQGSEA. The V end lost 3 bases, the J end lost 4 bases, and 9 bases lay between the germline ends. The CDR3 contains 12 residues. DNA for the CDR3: TGCAGCGTTGACAGGGCCGGAGAGACCCAGTACTTC. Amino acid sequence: CSVDRAGETQYF.

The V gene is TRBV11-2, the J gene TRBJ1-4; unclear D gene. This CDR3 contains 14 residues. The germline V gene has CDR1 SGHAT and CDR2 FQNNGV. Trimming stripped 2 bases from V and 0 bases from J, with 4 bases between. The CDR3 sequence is CASSLTATNEKLFF. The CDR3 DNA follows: TGTGCCAGCAGCTTAACTGCAACTAATGAAAAACTGTTTTTT. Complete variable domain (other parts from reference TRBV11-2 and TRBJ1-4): EAGVAQSPRYKIIEKRQSVAFWCNPISGHATLYWYQQILGQGPKLLIQFQNNGVVDDSQLPKDRFSAERLKGVDSTLKIQPAKLEDSAVYLCASSLTATNEKLFFGSGTQLSVL.